Below, 2 T cell receptor beta chains from the same sample are listed, as sequenced in a study of T cells in Graves' hyperthyroidism and ophthalmopathy. The TCR beta CDR3 regions underwent amplification using RNA transcripts as the source. Using the HTBI primer set, a first-round RT-PCR was run on the TCR CDR3. TCRdb fed the multiplex PCR reads into MiXCR, producing one record per CDR3 protein. This sample has some 350,000 distinct CDR3 sequences, with over 12% found just once. The sample taken for sequencing was blood. All receptors come from a woman aged 55-70 years with Graves' ophthalmopathy.

This clonotype was detected only a few times. A much larger clone differs from this one at a single base, so this may be a read error. In DNA form, the CDR3 reads TGTGCCAGCAGCTGGGACAGGGAGGTAAATGAGCAGTTCTTC. Translation gives CASSWDREVNEQFF. The gene calls are TRBV2 and TRBJ2-1; 9 positions match TRBD1. Germline V CDR1 and CDR2: SNHLY, FYNNEI. This CDR3 is 14 amino acids long. J was trimmed by 7 bases and V by 6 bases; bases with no gene match: 7.

The genes are TRBV5-5 and TRBJ1-5; D possibly corresponds to TRBD1 (5 bases). This CDR3 is 16 amino acids long. Trimming left V 4 bases short and J 3 bases short, with 17 bases between. Germline CDR1 SGHKS, CDR2 YYEKEE (reference sequence). CDR3 in DNA: TGTGCCAGCAGCAGAACAGGAGAGTCTTACAATCAGCCCCAGCATTTT. The encoded protein is CASSRTGESYNQPQHF.